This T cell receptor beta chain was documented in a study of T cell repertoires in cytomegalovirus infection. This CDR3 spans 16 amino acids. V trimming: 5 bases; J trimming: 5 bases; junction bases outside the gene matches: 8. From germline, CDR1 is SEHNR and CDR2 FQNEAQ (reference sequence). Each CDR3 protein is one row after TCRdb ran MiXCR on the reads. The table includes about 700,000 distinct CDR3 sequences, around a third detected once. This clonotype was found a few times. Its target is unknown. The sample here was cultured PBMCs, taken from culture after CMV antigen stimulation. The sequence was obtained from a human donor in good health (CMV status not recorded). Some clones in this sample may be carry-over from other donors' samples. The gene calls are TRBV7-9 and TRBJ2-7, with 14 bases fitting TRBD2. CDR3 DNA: TGTGCCAGCAGCACGATAGGACTAGCGGGGGGTCACGAGCAGTACTTC. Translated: CASSTIGLAGGHEQYF.